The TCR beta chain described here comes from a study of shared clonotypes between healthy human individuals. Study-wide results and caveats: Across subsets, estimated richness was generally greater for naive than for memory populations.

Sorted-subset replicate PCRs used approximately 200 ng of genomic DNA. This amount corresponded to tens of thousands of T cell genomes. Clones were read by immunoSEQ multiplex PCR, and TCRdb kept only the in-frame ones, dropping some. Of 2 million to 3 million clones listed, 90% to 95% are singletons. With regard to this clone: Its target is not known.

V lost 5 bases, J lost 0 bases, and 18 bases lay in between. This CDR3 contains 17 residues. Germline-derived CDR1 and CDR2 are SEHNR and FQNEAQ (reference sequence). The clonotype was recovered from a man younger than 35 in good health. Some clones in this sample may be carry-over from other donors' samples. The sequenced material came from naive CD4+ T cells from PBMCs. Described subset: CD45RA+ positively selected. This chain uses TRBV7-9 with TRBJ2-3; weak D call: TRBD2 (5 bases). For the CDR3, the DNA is TGTGCCAGCAGCCCAATCGGAGCGGAGACTAGCACAGATACGCAGTATTTT. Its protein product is CASSPIGAETSTDTQYF.